The sequence of this T cell receptor (beta chain) was determined in a study of Ad26.COV2.S vaccination and SARS-CoV-2 variants (dated by TCRdb to the early 2020s). With regard to the full study: TCRbeta repertoire sequencing served as the tool for gauging how specific and how broad the SARS-CoV-2-reactive T cell receptors were following Ad26.COV2.S vaccination. The TCR-sequenced set comprised roughly 30 samples: approximately 19 Ad26.COV2.S vaccine recipients, 5 placebo recipients and 8 SARS-CoV-2 convalescent individuals.

As for this clone: Its antigen target is currently unknown. Per-base quality was not reported, and no clone a single base away is much larger than it.

According to the germline V gene, CDR1 reads LGHNA and CDR2 reads YSLEER. Counted from cysteine to phenylalanine, this CDR3 has 14 amino acids. The CDR3 DNA has 42 bases and is translated from base 1. The junction carries 13 bases between V and J, which are trimmed by 2 bases and 6 bases respectively. TCRbeta CDR3 regions were sequenced with the immunoSEQ Assay. After extraction, genomic DNA underwent amplification by bias-controlled multiplex PCR, followed by high-throughput sequencing. From the authors' description of their analysis: To quantify the absolute abundance of each unique TCRbeta CDR3 region, sequences were collapsed and filtered. T cell fraction was estimated by normalizing TCRbeta template counts to usable DNA, with usable DNA measured through amplification of reference genes found in all nucleated cells. Repertoire TCRs were annotated as SARS-CoV-2-specific by exact matching of V gene, CDR3 amino acid sequence and J gene to a known reactive TCR set. The reference SARS-CoV-2 TCR set was derived from MIRA and filtered for enrichment in COVID-19-positive ImmuneCODE repertoires, a step that removed public or cross-reactive TCRs. Based on the MIRA antigens, annotated TCRs were further analysed at the level of specific ORF or position within ORF. Breadth was defined as annotated unique rearrangements over total unique productive rearrangements; depth was the summed frequency of those rearrangements. Two-sided Wilcoxon rank-sum tests were applied when comparing TCR breadth between groups. The immuneACCESS repertoire file appears here via TCRdb, limited to in-frame rearrangements. These files lack a portion of the clones; in checked studies, under half of the deficit traces to unresolved V genes, and the cause of the others is not known. The V and J calls and clone size were taken over from that table, and D and trimming were inferred from the DNA. The sample data list about 350,000 clones, and roughly nine tenths of these were observed just once. Around 4.2% of the sample goes to the ten largest clones.

Overall study results and their limits: The authors noted that the TCR breadth and depth analyses may have underestimated total T cell responses. Spike-specific TCR breadth was higher in Ad26.COV2.S recipients than in placebo recipients (P = 0.0014). After vaccination, substantial breadth of spike-specific CD8+ and CD4+ T cell responses was reported. Non-spike TCR breadth was comparable between vaccine and placebo recipients, consistent with the vaccine containing only spike.

Per the publication, the time point label means: individuals recovered from natural SARS-CoV-2 infection. The clonotype was recovered from a human donor who had recovered from COVID-19. Sample: peripheral blood, taken after recovery from COVID-19. The sequence is built from TRBV4-3 and TRBJ1-2, with the D segment identity uncertain. The encoded CDR3 is CASSQYPTGDGYTF. The nucleotides read TGCGCCAGCAGCCAATATCCCACTGGAGATGGCTACACCTTC.